Described below is a single T cell receptor beta chain sequence and its context. Its target is not known. CDR1 and CDR2 (germline): MDHEN, SYDVKM. V was shortened by 6 bases and J by 2 bases, with 19 bases between the two germline ends. The CDR3 runs to 16 residues. Together with a sample-barcoded 5' primer, a J-beta primer mix was included in a second PCR lasting about 7 to 12 cycles. Each CDR3 protein gets one entry after TCRdb re-called the 5' RACE reads with MiXCR. The repertoire holds about 400,000 distinct CDR3 sequences, with about 49% as singletons. The data are from a study of blood T cells in healthy people across ages. Whole-study findings and limits: Naive CD4+ cells and diversity were both higher in long-lived donors than in aged donors. TCR beta diversity, measured per million T cells, fell in a roughly linear way with age.

This chain uses TRBV28 with TRBJ2-5; D perhaps matches TRBD1 (6 bases). The sample taken for sequencing was blood. This TCR was sampled from a man between 60 and 75 years old in good health. CDR3: CASRGRGFGRQETQYF. For the CDR3, the DNA is TGTGCCAGCAGAGGCAGGGGATTCGGTCGGCAAGAGACCCAGTACTTC.